This T cell receptor (beta chain) comes out of a study of identical twins. TCRdb re-analysed the 5' RACE reads in MiXCR, keeping a single row per CDR3 protein. The data contain fewer than 450,000 distinct CDR3 sequences, approximately 8.8% of them singletons. This CDR3 has 15 amino acids. V shed 1 base and J 6 bases; nucleotides not matched to a gene: 3. Germline V gene sequence: CDR1 SGHRS, CDR2 YFSETQ. The source is a woman aged 45-65 years in good health. Specimen: naive T cells sorted from blood. This chain joins TRBV5-1 and TRBJ2-3, with TRBD1 identical over 12 bases. The CDR3, as DNA: TGCGCCAGCAGCTTGAGGGACAGGGGGCAGGATACGCAGTATTTT. Amino acid sequence: CASSLRDRGQDTQYF.